Shown below are 20 T cell receptor beta chains from a single sample sequenced in a study of blood T cell repertoires in COVID-19. TCRdb's copy holds only in-frame clones and misses some; the assay was immunoSEQ multiplex PCR. The sample consists of 300,000 to 400,000 clones, over 75% of them appearing once. Material for sequencing was peripheral blood. Receptor source: a human donor in a cohort sampled during active COVID-19.

The V call is TRBV6-1, the J call TRBJ1-3; D unresolved. The CDR3 is 12 amino acids. V lost 2 bases and J lost 5, with 4 bases in between. Germline V gene lookup returns CDR1 MNHNS and CDR2 SASEGT. The CDR3 sequence is CASSEQRNTIYF. Here the CDR3 DNA reads TGTGCCAGCAGTGAACAGAGAAACACCATATATTTT.

The chain is built from TRBV24-1 and TRBJ1-1; 9 positions agree with TRBD1. The J segment lost 6 bases and the V segment lost 7 bases, leaving 8 bases of the junction unmatched. The CDR3 contains 14 residues. Germline CDR1 reads KGHDR; CDR2 reads SFDVKD. The CDR3 reads CATRGTGRYAEAFF. The CDR3 coding sequence is TGTGCCACCAGGGGGACAGGGAGATACGCTGAAGCTTTCTTT.

The chain employs TRBV4-2 and TRBJ1-6; 8 bases align to TRBD1. The length of the CDR3 is 17 residues. The junction had 4 bases not matched to a gene; V was cut back by 0 bases and J by 3 bases. Per the germline V gene, CDR1 is LGHNA and CDR2 is YNFKEQ. The CDR3 coding sequence is TGTGCCAGCAGCCAAGATCAGGGGGCCTTCTATAATTCACCCCTCCACTTT. The encoded protein is CASSQDQGAFYNSPLHF.

V is TRBV27 and J is TRBJ1-2; no clear D gene. The V and J ends lost 4 bases and 3 bases respectively, with 15 bases between them. This CDR3 region has 15 residues. CDR1 is MNHEY, CDR2 SMNVEV, per germline (reference sequence). The chain's CDR3 is CASSSPSRSDYGYTF. CDR3 bases: TGTGCCAGCAGTTCCCCCTCCAGATCTGACTATGGCTACACCTTC.

This clone occurred a few times. The chain joins TRBV19 to TRBJ1-3; no clear D gene. CDR1 and CDR2 (germline): LNHDA, SQIVND (reference sequence). V was trimmed by 0 bases and J by 0 bases, leaving 6 bases between them. This CDR3 is 15 amino acids long. The CDR3 DNA is TGTGCCAGTAGTATAGAGCGTGGCTCTGGAAACACCATATATTTT. This codes for CASSIERGSGNTIYF.

The rearrangement links TRBV10-1 to TRBJ1-2, with TRBD1 identical over 7 bases. Trimming cost V 0 bases and J 5 bases; bases outside gene matches: 3. Germline CDR1 WNHNN, CDR2 SYGVQD (reference sequence). The CDR3 is 14 residues long. This CDR3 reads CASSESDREYGYTF. CDR3 DNA sequence: TGCGCCAGCAGTGAGTCAGACAGGGAGTATGGCTACACCTTC.

The J gene is TRBJ1-1, the V gene TRBV30; D gene ambiguous. Per the germline V gene, CDR1 is GTSNPN and CDR2 is SVGIG (reference sequence). Trimming shortened V by 0 bases and J by 5 bases, and 10 bases separated the two germline ends. CDR3 length: 13 amino acids. DNA of the CDR3: TGTGCCTGGAGTGTAATAAGAGGGACTGAAGCTTTCTTT. This translates into CAWSVIRGTEAFF.

This clone has just one count. The chain links TRBV11-2 to TRBJ1-2; no clear D. The CDR3 covers 17 residues. The V gene lost 4 bases and the J gene lost 0 bases, with 18 bases spanning the gap. CDR1 and CDR2 from the germline V gene are SGHAT and FQNNGV. CDR3 bases: TGTGCCAGCAGCTCACACGGCCCAGGAGGTCCTAACTATGGCTACACCTTC. Amino acid sequence: CASSSHGPGGPNYGYTF. Supplemented by reference TRBV11-2 and TRBJ1-2, the full variable domain reads EAGVAQSPRYKIIEKRQSVAFWCNPISGHATLYWYQQILGQGPKLLIQFQNNGVVDDSQLPKDRFSAERLKGVDSTLKIQPAKLEDSAVYLCASSSHGPGGPNYGYTFGSGTRLTVV.

The CDR3: CASSVFTGKNTGELFF. CDR3 nucleotide sequence: TGTGCCAGCAGCGTATTCACAGGAAAGAACACCGGGGAGCTGTTTTTT. This chain uses TRBV9 with TRBJ2-2, with a possible D match to TRBD1 (5 bases). The CDR3 loop spans 16 amino acids. Germline V gene lookup returns CDR1 SGDLS and CDR2 YYNGEE. Trimming took 1 base from V and 1 from J, leaving 11 bases between them.

The chain links TRBV7-9 to TRBJ2-7; TRBD1 might be the D (6 bases). Looked up from germline, CDR1 is SEHNR and CDR2 is FQNEAQ (reference sequence). The CDR3 runs 15 residues. The V end lost 0 bases, the J end lost 2 bases, and 11 bases lay between the germline ends. The CDR3 reads CASSLAQGQTYEQYF. CDR3 DNA sequence: TGTGCCAGCAGCTTAGCCCAAGGACAGACCTACGAGCAGTACTTC.

V gene TRBV3-1 (or the pseudogene TRBV3-2) combines with J gene TRBJ2-7; 8 bases fit TRBD1. J was trimmed by 4 bases and V by 4 bases; bases with no gene match: 9. Per the germline V gene, CDR1 is LGHDT and CDR2 is YNNKEL (reference sequence). The CDR3 is made up of 15 amino acids. DNA for the CDR3: TGTGCCAGCAGCCTAACCGGGACAGGATTTTACGAGCAGTACTTC. It specifies CASSLTGTGFYEQYF.

The rearrangement joins TRBV2 to TRBJ2-7; 8 nucleotides match TRBD2. Germline CDR1 and CDR2: SNHLY and FYNNEI. The CDR3 spans 14 residues. J was trimmed by 4 bases and V by 7 bases; bases with no gene match: 9. Here the CDR3 DNA reads TGTGCCAGCACCAATAGCGGGGATGGGTACGAGCAGTACTTC. This sequence encodes CASTNSGDGYEQYF. The complete variable domain, with remaining parts taken from reference TRBV2 and TRBJ2-7, reads EPEVTQTPSHQVTQMGQEVILRCVPISNHLYFYWYRQILGQKVEFLVSFYNNEISEKSEIFDDQFSVERPDGSNFTLKIRSTKLEDSAMYFCASTNSGDGYEQYFGPGTRLTVT.

V is TRBV18 and J is TRBJ1-2; 8 bases align to TRBD1. This CDR3 has 15 amino acids. Per the germline V gene, CDR1 is KGHSH and CDR2 is LQKENI. The trim removed 3 bases at V and 6 bases at J, leaving 9 bases unmatched. The CDR3 is CASSPTGQGGNGYTF. CDR3 in DNA: TGTGCCAGCTCACCGACCGGACAGGGTGGGAATGGCTACACCTTC.

The chain uses TRBV7-3 and TRBJ1-1, with a weak D call TRBD1 (6 bases). The V gene's germline CDR1 is SGHTA and CDR2 FQGTGA. V was trimmed by 2 bases and J by 2 bases, leaving 9 bases between them. The CDR3 covers 14 residues. The CDR3 loop reads CASSLDRTNTEAFF. The DNA for the CDR3 is TGTGCCAGCAGCTTAGACAGGACTAACACTGAAGCTTTCTTT. The whole variable domain, filled in from reference TRBV7-3 and TRBJ1-1, reads GAGVSQTPSNKVTEKGKYVELRCDPISGHTALYWYRQSLGQGPEFLIYFQGTGAADDSGLPNDRFFAVRPEGSVSTLKIQRTERGDSAVYLCASSLDRTNTEAFFGQGTRLTVV.

The J gene is TRBJ1-3, the V gene TRBV25-1, with D perhaps matching TRBD1 (6 bases). CDR1 and CDR2 from the germline V gene are MGHDK and SYGVNS. The V end was cut by 4 bases, the J end by 1 base, with 11 bases between. The CDR3 length is 15 residues. The CDR3 loop reads CASSVDSFSGNTIYF. CDR3 nucleotide sequence: TGTGCCAGCAGTGTGGACAGTTTTTCTGGAAACACCATATATTTT.

This clone was counted only a few times. The genes are TRBV19 and TRBJ1-5; D perhaps matches TRBD1 (6 bases). The CDR3 has 13 residues. Trimming took 10 bases from V and 10 from J, leaving 20 bases between them. The germline gives CDR1 LNHDA, CDR2 SQIVND (reference sequence). The chain's CDR3 is CATAPRGIGPQHF. The CDR3 coding sequence is TGTGCCACGGCTCCCAGGGGAATAGGTCCCCAGCATTTT.

This clone came up a few times. The chain couples TRBV7-8 to TRBJ1-4; 9 nucleotides match TRBD1. CDR3 size: 15 residues. Germline CDR1 reads SGHVS; CDR2 reads FQNEAQ. The junction had 8 bases not matched to a gene; V was cut back by 7 bases and J by 5 bases. The CDR3 protein is CASNQYRGPNEKLFF. The CDR3 DNA sequence: TGTGCCAGCAACCAATACAGGGGGCCGAATGAAAAACTGTTTTTT. The whole variable domain, remainder taken from reference TRBV7-8 and TRBJ1-4, is GAGVSQSPRYKVAKRGQDVALRCDPISGHVSLFWYQQALGQGPEFLTYFQNEAQLDKSGLPSDRFFAERPEGSVSTLKIQRTQQEDSAVYLCASNQYRGPNEKLFFGSGTQLSVL.

The chain is built from TRBV28 and TRBJ2-7, with 7 positions matching TRBD2. There are 15 residues in the CDR3. The germline gives CDR1 MDHEN, CDR2 SYDVKM. V was pared by 6 bases and J by 3 bases, with 11 bases of the junction left unmatched. The CDR3 coding sequence is TGTGCCAGCAGGTATGGTACGGGGGGTGACTACGAGCAGTACTTC. Protein product: CASRYGTGGDYEQYF.

This clone was counted once. The chain couples TRBV15 to TRBJ2-7, with D possibly matching TRBD1 (6 bases). Trimming removed 5 bases at V and 0 bases at J, with 17 bases between. The CDR3 spans 16 residues. From germline, CDR1 is LNHNV and CDR2 YYDKDF (reference sequence). The DNA for the CDR3 is TGTGCCACCAGCGGCCCCGGACAGATCCTCTCCTACGAGCAGTACTTC. Translated, it gives CATSGPGQILSYEQYF.

The V gene is TRBV18, the J gene TRBJ2-5, with TRBD1 as a possible D gene (6 bases). Germline CDR1 and CDR2: KGHSH and LQKENI. The CDR3 runs to 14 residues. The V end was cut by 3 bases, the J end by 2 bases, with 10 bases between. The DNA for the CDR3 is TGTGCCAGCTCACCGAGACAGGCACAAGAGACCCAGTACTTC. Its protein is CASSPRQAQETQYF.